This T cell receptor (beta chain) was obtained from a study of T cells in Graves' hyperthyroidism and ophthalmopathy. Study-level information: Peripheral blood was acquired at first diagnosis, ahead of any therapy whatsoever.

Any patient presenting with uncontrolled infection, other autoimmune disease, pregnancy or lactation was left out. Regions amplified from RNA transcripts were the TCR beta CDR3 regions. HTBI primers were the set used in a first-round RT-PCR of the TCR CDR3. From the multiplex PCR reads, TCRdb called clonotypes with MiXCR, one entry per CDR3 protein. The sample holds about 530,000 distinct CDR3 sequences, about 15% seen once. This CDR3 comprises 15 residues. Trimming took 4 bases from V and 0 from J, leaving 13 bases between them. Germline V CDR1 and CDR2: GTSNPN, SVGIG (reference sequence). This clonotype was counted at least ten times.

The clonotype comes from a woman younger than 30 with Graves' ophthalmopathy. Sequencing was performed on blood. The chain links TRBV30 to TRBJ2-1; D might be TRBD1 (6 bases). The CDR3 region has the DNA TGTGCCTGGACCCCTCGGGACACCTCCTACAATGAGCAGTTCTTC. Amino acid sequence: CAWTPRDTSYNEQFF.